These 5 T cell receptor beta chains were sequenced from one sample in a study of beta chain features in type 1 diabetes. The isolated RNA, all of it, was reverse transcribed, so expressed TCRB transcripts were what got sequenced. Libraries were prepared by immunoSEQ multiplex PCR; TCRdb keeps only in-frame clonotypes and omits some of them. This table has under 300,000 clones, roughly 8% appearing once. The sequencing sample was made of central memory CD4+ T cells from blood. The source is a woman in her late teens or twenties in good health.

This clone was seen at least ten times. The V gene is TRBV28, the J gene TRBJ2-3; 7 bases map to TRBD1. Unmatched junction bases numbered 3, after V lost 6 bases and J lost 3 bases. CDR1 is MDHEN, CDR2 SYDVKM, per germline. The CDR3 runs to 13 residues. The DNA of the CDR3 is TGTGCCAGCAGACTACAGGGGACAGATACGCAGTATTTT. Amino acids: CASRLQGTDTQYF.

The sample holds a few counts of this clone. The V call is TRBV11-3, the J call TRBJ2-5; possibly TRBD1 or TRBD2 for D (5 bases each). V lost 1 base and J lost 14, with 11 bases in between. Germline-derived CDR1 and CDR2 are SGHNT and YENEEA. The CDR3 has 11 amino acids. Here the CDR3 DNA reads TGTGCCAGCAGCTTAGTTGGGACCCTTTACTTC. It encodes CASSLVGTLYF.

The chain has TRBV7-6 and TRBJ2-5, with 8 bases fitting TRBD2. The CDR3 contains 18 residues. Germline V CDR1 and CDR2: SGHVS, FNYEAQ. V gave up 1 base and J gave up 2 bases; unmatched junction bases: 12. The CDR3 nucleotides are TGTGCCAGCAGCTTAGATCGACGGAGCGGGAGAAGGCAAGAGACCCAGTACTTC. Protein product: CASSLDRRSGRRQETQYF.

The chain carries TRBV2 and TRBJ2-2, with D possibly being TRBD1 (5 bases). The ends were cut back, 4 bases at V and 5 bases at J, with 17 bases in the middle. Per germline, CDR1 SNHLY and CDR2 FYNNEI. The CDR3 runs to 16 residues. The CDR3 DNA follows: TGTGCCAGCAGTGTGACTGGGGCAGTTAATACCGGGGAGCTGTTTTTT. Translated, it gives CASSVTGAVNTGELFF.

This rearrangement joins TRBV11-2 to TRBJ1-6; D not certain. V lost 4 bases and J lost 9, with 16 bases in between. The CDR3 has 15 amino acids. The germline gives CDR1 SGHAT, CDR2 FQNNGV. CDR3 region: CASSSPDGMGSPLHF. DNA for the CDR3: TGTGCCAGCAGCTCGCCCGACGGGATGGGTTCACCCCTCCACTTT.